Listed here is a single TCR beta chain. It has no known antigen specificity. The library relied on 5' RACE. The input for every TCR library was around 3.5 ug of total RNA. For each sample, cDNA was synthesized in eight separate reactions using SMARTScribe reverse transcriptase. Unique molecular identifiers containing a 6-nucleotide sample barcode were introduced through template switching during cDNA synthesis. Two nested PCRs of about 15 and 9 cycles amplified the TCRalpha and TCRbeta cDNA, and bead purification followed each PCR. Before amplification, cDNA was treated with uracil DNA-glycosylase and purified using the QIAquick PCR purification kit. The second PCR was the step at which Illumina TruSeq-compatible adapters and sample-specific barcodes were added. TapeStation and Qubit were used to check library quality and concentration, and 4.5 to 5 ng of each library was pooled. Sequencing of the pooled libraries was done on an Illumina HiSeq2500 single-index Rapid Run using custom sequencing primers and 2 x 100 bp reads. Processing in the source paper ran as follows. PCR and sequencing errors were corrected by UMI-based consensus assembly using MiGEC version 1.2.6. MiXCR version 2.1.1 was used to carry out V(D)J alignment, clonotype assembly and CDR3 extraction. Gene usage, clonotype sharing and MAIT/NKT TCR abundance were normalised by analysing the top 1000, 10 000 and 20 000 clonotypes per sample. After downsampling to 27 000 UMIs, diversity was calculated as the inverse Simpson index using the vegan R package. Paired Mann-Whitney U tests on discordant twin pairs were used, with Benjamini-Hochberg multiple-testing correction. Reprocessed by TCRdb, the reads give a single entry per CDR3 protein sequence, without DNA. TCRdb, rather than the study authors, made the V and J calls. This sample's records show some 89,000 distinct CDR3 sequences. The top ten clonotypes cover 6.5% to 9% of the sample.

These data belong to a study of monozygotic twins with inflammatory bowel disease (dated by TCRdb to the late 2010s). Notes on the research overall: The complete study included about 28 monozygotic twin pairs: 19 IBD-discordant Danish pairs and nine German pairs, of which four were IBD-concordant and five were IBD-discordant. Disease-associated traits were sought mainly through comparisons between IBD patients and their genetically identical healthy co-twins within discordant pairs. Each individual had, on average, about 151 000 unique TCRalpha sequences and 181 000 unique TCRbeta sequences available for analysis.

Via the germline V gene, CDR1 is SGHVS and CDR2 FQNEAQ. The CDR3, cysteine through phenylalanine, is 16 amino acids long. The protein alone is recorded here. What the study reported, not specific to this receptor: Compared with healthy twins, IBD patients had fewer clonotypes in common with other individuals, a difference most pronounced in patients showing signs of disease activity. Distinction between different T cell subtypes could not be achieved in the analysis. Concordant and discordant twins showed no difference in repertoire similarity, possibly because of limited statistical power. The results gave no support for a single strong signal or clonotype linked to IBD. Measured by the inverse Simpson index, TCRbeta repertoire diversity was lower in IBD patients than in their healthy co-twins. Because patients were on differing immunosuppressive treatments, the repertoires may have picked up extra background noise and inter-individual variability.

From each donor, a roughly 2.3 ml peripheral blood sample was drawn into PAXgene tubes and stored at -80 degrees C. Without T cell sorting, total RNA was isolated from whole blood using the PAXgene blood miRNA kit on an automated QIAcube. Peripheral blood from monozygotic twin pairs who were concordant or discordant for inflammatory bowel disease underwent deep TCRalpha and TCRbeta repertoire profiling using unique molecular barcoding. Smoking habits were recorded for all twin pairs, and each individual was classified as a current, former or never smoker. The sequence links TRBV7-8 to TRBJ2-5. The sequencing input was blood. This clonotype originated in a human donor with ulcerative colitis or Crohn's disease, or a healthy co-twin of an affected twin (not recorded which). The CDR3: CASSLARVALGETQYF.